Below, 9 T cell receptor beta chains from the same sample are listed, as sequenced in a study of shared clonotypes between healthy human individuals. Data came from immunoSEQ multiplex PCR; TCRdb stores just in-frame clones and leaves some out. The sample lists approximately 590,000 clones, just under 97% occurring once. CD45RO negativity and positive selection for CCR7 defined naive CD8 cells, a population that excluded terminally differentiated effector memory CD45RA+ cells. Specimen: naive CD8+ T cells sorted from blood. The receptor set was obtained from a woman in her 30s in good health.

This sequence joins TRBV13 and TRBJ2-1, with unresolved D. V lost 0 bases, J lost 9 bases, and 6 bases lay in between. Germline V gives CDR1 PRHDT, CDR2 FYEKMQ (reference sequence). The CDR3 spans 12 residues. In DNA form, the CDR3 reads TGTGCCAGCAGCTTAGGCCTCGGTGAGCAGTTCTTC. Translating gives CASSLGLGEQFF.

V gene TRBV28 combines with J gene TRBJ2-3, with 9 bases fitting TRBD2. The CDR3 loop spans 16 amino acids. Germline trimming cut 3 bases from V and 5 bases from J; bases unmatched to any gene: 9. The V gene's germline CDR1 is MDHEN and CDR2 SYDVKM. CDR3 coding DNA: TGTGCCAGCAGTTTCCTAGCGGGATTTGGCGGAGATACGCAGTATTTT. Its protein is CASSFLAGFGGDTQYF.

The V gene is TRBV7-9, the J gene TRBJ1-2; unclear D gene. CDR1 and CDR2 (germline): SEHNR, FQNEAQ (reference sequence). This CDR3 has 16 residues. The germline V and J ends were trimmed by 1 base and 0 bases, with 12 bases remaining between them. The chain's CDR3 is CASSLVPGEANYGYTF. CDR3 nucleotide sequence: TGTGCCAGCAGCTTAGTTCCGGGAGAAGCTAACTATGGCTACACCTTC. The full variable domain, its missing parts supplied by reference TRBV7-9 and TRBJ1-2, is DTGVSQNPRHKITKRGQNVTFRCDPISEHNRLYWYRQTLGQGPEFLTYFQNEAQLEKSRLLSDRFSAERPKGSFSTLEIQRTEQGDSAMYLCASSLVPGEANYGYTFGSGTRLTVV.

The rearrangement links TRBV28 to TRBJ2-2, with 7 nucleotides matching TRBD1. This CDR3 region has 15 residues. The V segment lost 6 bases and the J segment 1 base; nucleotides outside the gene matches: 5. Germline assignment: CDR1 MDHEN and CDR2 SYDVKM. In nucleotides, the CDR3 is TGTGCCAGCAGCCAAAGACAGGGGAACACCGGGGAGCTGTTTTTT. Its translation: CASSQRQGNTGELFF.

This chain joins TRBV6-5 and TRBJ1-1; D perhaps matches TRBD1 (5 bases). Looked up from germline, CDR1 is MNHEY and CDR2 is SVGAGI. Between the trimmed V and J ends, which lost 9 bases and 0 bases, there was a span of 11 bases. The CDR3 runs to 13 residues. The CDR3 here is CASRQTVNTEAFF. The CDR3, as DNA: TGTGCCAGTCGTCAGACAGTGAACACTGAAGCTTTCTTT.

V gene TRBV10-3 combines with J gene TRBJ2-3; a possible D gene is TRBD1 (5 bases). CDR1 and CDR2 (germline): ENHRY, SYGVKD. With 2 bases removed from V and 7 bases from J, the gap between germline ends came to 16 bases. The CDR3 contains 15 residues. The chain's CDR3 is CAISEPTRDSYTQYF. DNA of the CDR3: TGTGCCATCAGTGAGCCGACTCGAGACAGCTATACGCAGTATTTT.

This clone came up a few times. The chain recombines TRBV14 with TRBJ1-2; TRBD1 might be the D (5 bases). Trimming shortened V by 4 bases and J by 8 bases, and 11 bases separated the two germline ends. Germline V CDR1 and CDR2: SGHDN, FVKESK. The CDR3 has 12 amino acids. The CDR3 sequence is CASSLMGRGYTF. CDR3 coding DNA: TGTGCCAGCAGCCTTATGGGACGCGGCTACACCTTC.

CDR3 in DNA: TGTGCCAGCAGCCAACAAGTGGGAATTCGTTACAGCTCCTACAATGAGCAGTTCTTC. This encodes CASSQQVGIRYSSYNEQFF. The chain couples TRBV28 to TRBJ2-1; no reliable D call. V lost 6 bases, J lost 0 bases, and 24 bases lay in between. CDR3 length: 19 residues. CDR1 and CDR2 from the germline V gene are MDHEN and SYDVKM.

V is TRBV27 and J is TRBJ2-3, with D possibly TRBD2 on 5 matching bases. This CDR3 region has 15 residues. The ends were cut back, 3 bases at V and 5 bases at J, with 15 bases in the middle. The germline V gene has CDR1 MNHEY and CDR2 SMNVEV (reference sequence). The CDR3 DNA sequence: TGTGCCAGCAGTTTCCTGGGTCGGGGTCAAGATACGCAGTATTTT. This encodes CASSFLGRGQDTQYF.